The text below deals with one TCR beta chain. CD8 memory fractions consisted of CD45RO+ and CCR7-negative CD45RA+ TemRA cells together. Losses at the gene ends were 7 bases for V and 2 bases for J; bases not matched to a gene: 10. The CDR3 consists of 15 residues. Germline CDR1 reads SGHTA; CDR2 reads FQGNSA. This record belongs to a study of shared clonotypes between healthy human individuals. Study summary: Donor ages ranged 18 to 49 years: a couple of women, a few men.

Using immunoSEQ multiplex PCR, the repertoire was profiled, and TCRdb retains in-frame clones only, with some absent. The sample has roughly 110,000 clones, about 70% seen once; the top ten hold roughly 24%. V gene TRBV7-2 combines with J gene TRBJ1-2; TRBD1 matches 7 bases. The receptor was derived from a woman between 25 and 40 years old in good health. Specimen: memory CD8+ T cells sorted from blood. The subset: CD45RO+ cells pooled with CCR7-negative TemRA cells. The CDR3 DNA follows: TGTGCCAGCACCCGTAAGACGGGACAGAACTATGGCTACACCTTC. Protein sequence: CASTRKTGQNYGYTF.